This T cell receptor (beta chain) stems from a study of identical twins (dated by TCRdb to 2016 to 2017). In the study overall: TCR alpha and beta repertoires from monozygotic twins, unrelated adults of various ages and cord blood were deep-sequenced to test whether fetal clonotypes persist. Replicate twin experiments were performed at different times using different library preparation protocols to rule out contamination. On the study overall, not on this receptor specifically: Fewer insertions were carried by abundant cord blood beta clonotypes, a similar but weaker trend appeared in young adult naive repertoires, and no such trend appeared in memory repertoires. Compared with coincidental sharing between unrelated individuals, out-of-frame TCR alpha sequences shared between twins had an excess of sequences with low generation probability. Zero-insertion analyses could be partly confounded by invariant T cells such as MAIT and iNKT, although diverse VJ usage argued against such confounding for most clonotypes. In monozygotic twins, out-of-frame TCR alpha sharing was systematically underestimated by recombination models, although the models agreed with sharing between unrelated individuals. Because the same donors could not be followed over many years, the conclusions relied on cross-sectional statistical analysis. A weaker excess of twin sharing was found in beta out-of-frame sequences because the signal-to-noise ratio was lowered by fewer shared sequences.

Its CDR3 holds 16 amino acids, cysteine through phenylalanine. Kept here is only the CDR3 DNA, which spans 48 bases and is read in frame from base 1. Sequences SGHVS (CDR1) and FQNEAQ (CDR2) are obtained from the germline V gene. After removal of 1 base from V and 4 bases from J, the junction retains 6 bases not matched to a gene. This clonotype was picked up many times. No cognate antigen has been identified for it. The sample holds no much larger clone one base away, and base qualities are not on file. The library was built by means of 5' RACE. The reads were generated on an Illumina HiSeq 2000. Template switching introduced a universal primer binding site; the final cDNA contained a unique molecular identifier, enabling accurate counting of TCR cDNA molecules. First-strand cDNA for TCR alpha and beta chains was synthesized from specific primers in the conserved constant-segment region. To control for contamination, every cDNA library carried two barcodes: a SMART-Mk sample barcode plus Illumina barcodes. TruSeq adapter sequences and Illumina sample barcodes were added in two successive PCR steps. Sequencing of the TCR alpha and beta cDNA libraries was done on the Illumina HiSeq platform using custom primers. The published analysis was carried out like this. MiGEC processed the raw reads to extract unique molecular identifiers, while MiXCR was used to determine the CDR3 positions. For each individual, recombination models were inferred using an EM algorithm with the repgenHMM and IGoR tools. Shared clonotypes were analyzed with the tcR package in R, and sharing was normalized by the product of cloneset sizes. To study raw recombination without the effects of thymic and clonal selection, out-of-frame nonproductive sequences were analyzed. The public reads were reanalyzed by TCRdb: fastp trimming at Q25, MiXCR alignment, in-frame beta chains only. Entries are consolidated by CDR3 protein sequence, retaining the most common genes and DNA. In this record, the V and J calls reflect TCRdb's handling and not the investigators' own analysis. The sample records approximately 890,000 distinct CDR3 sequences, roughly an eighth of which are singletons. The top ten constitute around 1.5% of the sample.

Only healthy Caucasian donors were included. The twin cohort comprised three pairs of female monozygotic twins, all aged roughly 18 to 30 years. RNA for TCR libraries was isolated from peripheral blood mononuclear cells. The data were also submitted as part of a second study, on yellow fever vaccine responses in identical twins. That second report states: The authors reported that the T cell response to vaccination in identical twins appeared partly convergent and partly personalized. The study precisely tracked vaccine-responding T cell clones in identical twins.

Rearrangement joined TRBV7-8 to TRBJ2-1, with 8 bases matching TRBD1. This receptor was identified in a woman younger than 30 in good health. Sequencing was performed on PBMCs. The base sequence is TGTGCCAGCAGCTTAGGAGGGACAGGACCATACAATGAGCAGTTCTTC. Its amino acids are CASSLGGTGPYNEQFF.